This T cell receptor (beta chain) was retrieved from a study of technical replicates of blood from four donors. Data came from immunoSEQ multiplex PCR; TCRdb stores just in-frame clones and leaves some out. Among tens of thousands of clones listed, roughly 91% were seen once. The CDR3 extends over 12 amino acids. V was pared by 4 bases and J by 15 bases, with 7 bases of the junction left unmatched. Germline-derived CDR1 and CDR2 are MDHEN and SYDVKM. This chain connects TRBV28 to TRBJ2-4; 9 positions agree with TRBD1. This receptor was identified in a human donor in good health. Some clones in this sample may be carry-over from other donors' samples. The sequenced sample consisted of T cells isolated from PBMCs. This CDR3 reads CASSSYRGLGYF. CDR3 DNA sequence: TGTGCCAGCAGTTCATACAGGGGGCTAGGGTACTTC.